This TCR beta chain appears in the sequencing data of a study of neurological immune-mediated disorders. In its sample, this clonotype was seen many times. MiXCR, run by TCRdb on the 5' RACE reads, gives a single entry per CDR3 protein. This sample has tens of thousands of distinct CDR3 sequences, with around 4% found just once. V was trimmed by 3 bases and J by 0 bases, leaving 8 bases between them. The CDR3 runs 14 residues. The material sequenced was PBMCs. V and J are TRBV12-3 or TRBV12-4 and TRBJ1-2; D gene ambiguous. The TCR was taken from a man over 45 with multiple sclerosis. CDR3 DNA: TGTGCCAGCAGTTTGCTGGGCTCTAACTATGGCTACACCTTC. Encoded protein: CASSLLGSNYGYTF.